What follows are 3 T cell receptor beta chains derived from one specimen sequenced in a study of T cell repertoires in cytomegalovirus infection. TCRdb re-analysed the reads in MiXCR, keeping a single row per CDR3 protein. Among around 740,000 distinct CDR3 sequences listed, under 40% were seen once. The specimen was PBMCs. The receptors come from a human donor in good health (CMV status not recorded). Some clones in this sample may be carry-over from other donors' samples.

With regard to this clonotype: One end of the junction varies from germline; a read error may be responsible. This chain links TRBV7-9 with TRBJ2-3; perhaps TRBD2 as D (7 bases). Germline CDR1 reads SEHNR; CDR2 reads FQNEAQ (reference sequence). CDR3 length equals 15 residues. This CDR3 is CASFVGSGGIDTQSF. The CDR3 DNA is TGTGCCAGCTTCGTTGGGTCGGGGGGCATAGATACGCAGTCGTTT.

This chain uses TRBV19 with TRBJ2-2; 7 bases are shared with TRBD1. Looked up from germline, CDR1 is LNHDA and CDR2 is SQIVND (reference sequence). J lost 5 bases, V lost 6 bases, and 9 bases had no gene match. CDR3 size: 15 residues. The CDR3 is CASSRKGTATGELFF. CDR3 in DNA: TGTGCCAGTAGCAGAAAGGGGACAGCTACCGGGGAGCTGTTTTTT.

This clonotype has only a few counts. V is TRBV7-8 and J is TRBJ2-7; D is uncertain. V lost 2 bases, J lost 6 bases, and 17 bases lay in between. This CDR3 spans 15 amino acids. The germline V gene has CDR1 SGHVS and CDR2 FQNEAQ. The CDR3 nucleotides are TGTGCCAGCAGCTTAACCAGGACCGATCACCGCGAGCAGTACTTC. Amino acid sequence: CASSLTRTDHREQYF.